The source of this TCR beta chain is a study of shared clonotypes between healthy human individuals. Study as a whole: A donor's plate count was three for CD4 naive and three for CD4 memory; CD8 naive had two and CD8 memory one.

Assay: immunoSEQ multiplex PCR; the TCRdb copy retains only in-frame clones and omits some. Of 730,000 or so clones listed, about 78% were seen once; the top ten hold under 2%. Study results and limitations: Relative to memory subsets, naive subsets generally showed larger estimated richness.

In its sample, this clone was seen a few times. Its antigen is undetermined. Germline-derived CDR1 and CDR2 are SGHNT and YYREEE (reference sequence). V was pared by 3 bases and J by 8 bases, with 10 bases of the junction left unmatched. The CDR3 is 14 residues long. Among the donors, all were Caucasian adults who lived in Nashville, Tennessee. Source material: memory CD4+ T cells sorted from blood. As for subset: CD45RA-negative fraction. The receptor comes from a woman in her twenties or thirties in good health. The chain has TRBV5-4 and TRBJ1-1; TRBD1 aligns across 7 bases. CDR3 in DNA: TGTGCCAGCAGCTATAACCGAGAGGGGGCAGAAGCTTTCTTT. Protein product: CASSYNREGAEAFF.